The 14 T cell receptor beta chains below were found in one sample sequenced in a study of shared clonotypes between healthy human individuals. The repertoire was sequenced with immunoSEQ multiplex PCR; TCRdb's copy has only in-frame clones and lacks some. The sample consists of 740,000 or so clones, 60% to 75% of them appearing once. The sample was memory CD4+ T cells sorted from blood. Documented subset: CD45RA-negative fraction. These receptors originate from a woman aged 25 to 39 in good health.

The CDR3 reads CASSPKFSSTSGSSYEQYF. The CDR3 nucleotides are TGCGCCAGCAGCCCGAAATTCTCCTCGACTAGCGGGAGCTCCTACGAGCAGTACTTC. The chain has TRBV4-1 and TRBJ2-7; TRBD2 matches at 12 bases. V lost 4 bases, J lost 0 bases, and 13 bases stayed unmatched. Germline V CDR1 and CDR2: MGHRA, YSYEKL. This CDR3 has 19 residues.

The chain couples TRBV19 to TRBJ1-5; 10 nucleotides match TRBD1. J was trimmed by 4 bases and V by 5 bases; bases with no gene match: 2. The CDR3 spans 14 residues. Germline CDR1 LNHDA, CDR2 SQIVND (reference sequence). The CDR3 sequence is CASSRDRGNQPQHF. In DNA, the CDR3 is TGTGCCAGTAGTCGGGACAGGGGTAATCAGCCCCAGCATTTT.

This clone showed up just a few times. This sequence joins TRBV27 and TRBJ1-5, with a tentative D call TRBD1 (5 bases). Trimming cost V 5 bases and J 8 bases, with 19 bases left between them. The CDR3 contains 15 residues. Per the germline V gene, CDR1 is MNHEY and CDR2 is SMNVEV (reference sequence). This CDR3 reads CASSARDGRVKPQHF. The CDR3 DNA reads as TGTGCCAGCAGTGCCCGGGACGGAAGAGTCAAGCCCCAGCATTTT.

This clone was observed a handful of times. The chain carries TRBV7-2 and TRBJ2-7, with D perhaps matching TRBD2 (5 bases). Germline V gives CDR1 SGHTA, CDR2 FQGNSA. CDR3 length equals 15 residues. Trimming pared 0 bases from V and 2 bases from J, leaving 11 bases between. This CDR3 reads CASSLAASGAYEQYF. CDR3 nucleotide sequence: TGTGCCAGCAGCTTAGCTGCCAGCGGCGCCTACGAGCAGTACTTC. Combining the CDR3 with reference TRBV7-2 and TRBJ2-7 gives the whole variable domain GAGVSQSPSNKVTEKGKDVELRCDPISGHTALYWYRQSLGQGLEFLIYFQGNSAPDKSGLPSDRFSAERTGGSVSTLTIQRTQQEDSAVYLCASSLAASGAYEQYFGPGTRLTVT.

The rearrangement links TRBV23-1 to TRBJ2-7; D uncertain. TRBV23-1 is designated an ORF whose function remains uncertain. This CDR3 contains 10 residues. V was shortened by 7 bases and J by 0 bases, with 1 base between the two germline ends. The CDR3 DNA sequence: TGCGCCAGCACCTCCTACGAGCAGTACTTC. It encodes CASTSYEQYF.

This sequence joins TRBV28 and TRBJ2-3; tentatively, D is TRBD2 (6 bases). The V end lost 10 bases, the J end lost 3 bases, and 20 bases lay between the germline ends. CDR1 is MDHEN and CDR2 is SYDVKM in the germline V gene. The CDR3 has 15 amino acids. As DNA, the CDR3 is TGTGCCACCCGTGTGGGGGGAGGTGGAACAGATACGCAGTATTTT. This encodes CATRVGGGGTDTQYF.

The chain carries TRBV27 and TRBJ2-2; 11 positions match TRBD2. CDR3 length: 19 amino acids. CDR1 and CDR2 (germline): MNHEY, SMNVEV (reference sequence). After removal of 0 bases from V and 3 bases from J, the junction contained 9 bases not matched to a gene. CDR3 in amino acids: CASSLSTLAGGSDTGELFF. Written as DNA, the CDR3 is TGTGCCAGCAGTTTATCGACCCTAGCGGGAGGTAGCGACACCGGGGAGCTGTTTTTT.

This chain's CDR3 is CAWSTGGSQPQHF. Written as DNA, the CDR3 is TGTGCCTGGAGTACAGGGGGCAGTCAGCCCCAGCATTTT. The chain couples TRBV30 to TRBJ1-5, with 9 nucleotides matching TRBD1. CDR1 and CDR2 (germline): GTSNPN, SVGIG (reference sequence). Unmatched junction bases numbered 2, after V lost 2 bases and J lost 6 bases. The CDR3 extends over 13 amino acids.

The V and J genes are TRBV2 and TRBJ2-7; 8 bases agree with TRBD1. J gave up 3 bases and V 8 bases, and 18 bases lay outside the gene matches. Per the germline V gene, CDR1 is SNHLY and CDR2 is FYNNEI. The CDR3 spans 17 residues. CDR3 residues: CASLTTYTGQAVYEQYF. Written as DNA, the CDR3 is TGTGCCAGCCTTACCACCTACACGGGACAGGCAGTCTACGAGCAGTACTTC.

The table lists this clone with many counts. The gene calls are TRBV12-5 and TRBJ2-7, with 7 nucleotides matching TRBD1. CDR1 is LGHNT, CDR2 FRNRAP, per germline. The ends lost 3 bases at V and 0 bases at J; junction bases unmatched: 17. CDR3 length: 19 amino acids. The CDR3 coding sequence is TGTGCTAGTGGTTTAACAACCTCAACAGGGGCCCCAATCTCCTACGAGCAGTACTTC. Translating it yields CASGLTTSTGAPISYEQYF. Looking up the rest from reference TRBV12-5 and TRBJ2-7 gives the full variable domain: DARVTQTPRHKVTEMGQEVTMRCQPILGHNTVFWYRQTMMQGLELLAYFRNRAPLDDSGMPKDRFSAEMPDATLATLKIQPSEPRDSAVYFCASGLTTSTGAPISYEQYFGPGTRLTVT.

With regard to this clone: The identical CDR3 is also encoded by other nucleotide sequences in the sample. The chain couples TRBV7-8 to TRBJ2-7; 9 bases fit TRBD2. Germline loops: CDR1 SGHVS, CDR2 FQNEAQ. The V and J ends lost 1 base and 4 bases, in that order; junction bases with no gene match: 5. This CDR3 region has 15 residues. CDR3 in amino acids: CASSLGASGTYEQYF. For the CDR3, the DNA is TGTGCCAGCAGCTTAGGGGCTAGCGGGACGTACGAGCAGTACTTC. Supplemented by reference TRBV7-8 and TRBJ2-7, the full variable domain reads GAGVSQSPRYKVAKRGQDVALRCDPISGHVSLFWYQQALGQGPEFLTYFQNEAQLDKSGLPSDRFFAERPEGSVSTLKIQRTQQEDSAVYLCASSLGASGTYEQYFGPGTRLTVT.

This chain joins TRBV11-3 and TRBJ2-7; TRBD2 matches at 8 bases. Germline V gene data show CDR1 as SGHNT and CDR2 as YENEEA. The length of the CDR3 is 17 residues. Trimming cost V 5 bases and J 0 bases; bases outside gene matches: 12. CDR3 sequence reads: CASSPRGGSAYSYEQYF. CDR3 DNA sequence: TGTGCCAGCAGCCCCCGGGGGGGGAGTGCCTACTCCTACGAGCAGTACTTC.

Remarks on this clone: The sample contains more than one DNA sequence encoding this CDR3. This chain uses TRBV20-1 with TRBJ2-5; D not certain. CDR1 is DFQATT, CDR2 SNEGSKA, per germline (reference sequence). V was pared by 5 bases and J by 7 bases, with 8 bases between. This CDR3 region has 10 residues. CDR3: CSAGPGTQYF. CDR3 coding DNA: TGCAGTGCTGGCCCTGGGACCCAGTACTTC.

In regard to this clone: Other DNA sequences from this sample encode an identical CDR3 as well. V usage is TRBV28 and J usage is TRBJ1-1; no firm D call. Germline V CDR1 and CDR2: MDHEN, SYDVKM. The ends were cut back, 3 bases at V and 5 bases at J, with 7 bases in the middle. The CDR3 sequence is 12 residues long. The CDR3 DNA follows: TGTGCCAGCAGTTTGTTCACGACTGAAGCTTTCTTT. Its protein is CASSLFTTEAFF.